One and the same sample provided the 23 T cell receptor beta chains below, sequenced in a study of breast tumors, draining lymph nodes, adjacent tissues. One entry per CDR3 protein, called by TCRdb with MiXCR from the multiplex PCR reads. Of around 150,000 distinct CDR3 sequences in the sample, approximately 32% were seen once. The lymph nodes were axillary draining lymph nodes from breast cancer patients. Sequencing used axillary lymph node tissue. The receptors stem from a female donor with breast cancer. Some clones in this sample may be carry-over from other donors' samples.

This clonotype was counted many times. The rearrangement uses TRBV3-1 and TRBJ2-2; TRBD1 matches at 9 bases. There are 15 residues in the CDR3. V lost 3 bases to trimming and J lost 4 bases; unmatched junction nucleotides: 3. Germline CDR1 LGHDT, CDR2 YNNKEL (reference sequence). The CDR3 DNA reads TGTGCCAGCAGCCATAGGACAGGGGTCACCGGGGAGCTGTTTTTT. This codes for CASSHRTGVTGELFF.

Ten or more counts support this clonotype. The chain is built from TRBV5-1 and TRBJ2-3, with 7 bases identical to TRBD2. Trimming removed 4 bases from V and 0 bases from J; junction bases left unmatched: 8. This CDR3 has 16 residues. Germline V CDR1 and CDR2: SGHRS, YFSETQ. CDR3 sequence reads: CASSHGSGASTDTQYF. The CDR3 bases are TGCGCCAGCAGCCACGGAAGCGGGGCTAGCACAGATACGCAGTATTTT. The variable domain in full, completed from reference TRBV5-1 and TRBJ2-3, reads KAGVTQTPRYLIKTRGQQVTLSCSPISGHRSVSWYQQTPGQGLQFLFEYFSETQRNKGNFPGRFSGRQFSNSRSEMNVSTLELGDSALYLCASSHGSGASTDTQYFGPGTRLTVL.

This clonotype occurred many times. A much larger clone differs from this one at a single base, so this may be a read error. The chain has TRBV20-1 and TRBJ2-5, with TRBD2 matching over 8 bases. The CDR3 consists of 17 residues. Germline lookup yields CDR1 DFQATT and CDR2 SNEGSKA (reference sequence). V trimming: 3 bases; J trimming: 2 bases; junction bases outside the gene matches: 14. DNA for the CDR3: TGCAGTGCTAGGGAGACCGGGACTAGATCTTATCAAGAGACCCAGTACTTC. It yields the protein CSARETGTRSYQETQYF.

This clonotype was seen at least ten times. The chain uses TRBV11-2 and TRBJ2-7; D is undetermined. The germline gives CDR1 SGHAT, CDR2 FQNNGV. Deletions cut 5 bases from V and 2 bases from J, with 13 bases between. The CDR3 is 14 residues long. CDR3 residues: CASSIASPTYEQYV. CDR3 bases: TGTGCCAGCAGCATAGCCAGCCCCACCTACGAGCAGTACGTC.

The genes are TRBV7-9 and TRBJ2-1, with 9 bases fitting TRBD1. CDR1 and CDR2 (germline): SEHNR, FQNEAQ (reference sequence). V was pared by 1 base and J by 7 bases, with 8 bases of the junction left unmatched. This CDR3 spans 16 amino acids. CDR3 DNA sequence: TGTGCCAGCAGCTTAGGGACAGGGGTATCGTTGAATGAGCAGTTCTTC. This encodes CASSLGTGVSLNEQFF.

This clonotype was detected many times. The chain links TRBV7-9 to TRBJ2-6; D remains unclear. The CDR3 loop spans 14 amino acids. CDR1 is SEHNR and CDR2 is FQNEAQ in the germline V gene (reference sequence). Between the trimmed V and J ends, which lost 7 bases and 1 base, there was a span of 8 bases. CDR3 nucleotides: TGTGCCAGCACCCAATCATCTGGGGCCAACGTCCTGACTTTC. This translates into CASTQSSGANVLTF. Full variable domain (missing parts from reference TRBV7-9 and TRBJ2-6): DTGVSQNPRHKITKRGQNVTFRCDPISEHNRLYWYRQTLGQGPEFLTYFQNEAQLEKSRLLSDRFSAERPKGSFSTLEIQRTEQGDSAMYLCASTQSSGANVLTFGAGSRLTVL.

The rearrangement links TRBV10-3 to TRBJ2-5; 8 bases align to TRBD1. V lost 2 bases to trimming and J lost 4 bases; unmatched junction nucleotides: 6. Germline assignment: CDR1 ENHRY and CDR2 SYGVKD. CDR3 length: 15 residues. The CDR3 protein is CAISEEGTGGETQYF. DNA for the CDR3: TGTGCCATCAGTGAGGAAGGGACAGGTGGAGAGACCCAGTACTTC.

The chain couples TRBV20-1 to TRBJ1-1; D is unclear. Germline values: CDR1 DFQATT, CDR2 SNEGSKA (reference sequence). This CDR3 has 14 amino acids. V was pared by 5 bases and J by 7 bases, with 20 bases between. The CDR3 loop is CSALHWAGIGEAFF. The CDR3 DNA follows: TGCAGTGCTCTGCATTGGGCGGGCATCGGTGAAGCTTTCTTT.

This clonotype was observed many times. One end of the junction fails to match germline, which may point to a read error. The chain links TRBV7-7 to TRBJ1-5; 11 bases are a match to TRBD1. This CDR3 has 17 amino acids. Germline CDR1 reads SSHAT; CDR2 reads FNYEAQ (reference sequence). CDR3 nucleotides: TGTGCTAGCAGCTTGCAGGGACAGGGGGAGGGCAATCAGCCCCAGCATTTT. The encoded protein is CASSLQGQGEGNQPQHF.

This clonotype was counted at least ten times. V usage is TRBV19 and J usage is TRBJ2-7; possibly TRBD2 for D (6 bases). Trimming cost V 3 bases and J 3 bases, with 15 bases left between them. CDR1 LNHDA and CDR2 SQIVND come from the germline V gene (reference sequence). The CDR3 contains 15 residues. CDR3 region: CASSMGLWGDYEQYV. The DNA for the CDR3 is TGTGCCAGTAGTATGGGGCTTTGGGGGGACTACGAGCAGTACGTC.

Concerning this clonotype itself: It is unclear where the CDR3 begins or ends on the DNA, so no DNA is shown, and the CDR3 is as TCRdb lists it. The CDR3 spells CASSFYICSASGQTATNEKLFF. The rearrangement links TRBV7-6 to TRBJ1-4. CDR1 and CDR2 (germline): SGHVS, FNYEAQ. Including both end residues, the CDR3 is 22 amino acids long.

This clonotype occurred many times. This CDR3 fails to terminate in the conserved phenylalanine or tryptophan, so it likely reflects a read error. The CDR3 loop reads CASSSFSSLNVNYGYTL. Here the CDR3 DNA reads TGTGCCAGCAGCTCGTTCAGCTCTTTAAACGTTAACTATGGCTACACCCTC. This sequence joins TRBV7-9 and TRBJ1-2; D gene uncertain. Germline CDR1 reads SEHNR; CDR2 reads FQNEAQ (reference sequence). Trimming left V 4 bases short and J 1 base short, with 19 bases between. CDR3 length: 17 residues.

At least ten counts were recorded for this clonotype. The chain couples TRBV12-3 or TRBV12-4 to TRBJ2-5; D is ambiguous. Trimming pared 3 bases from V and 5 bases from J, leaving 4 bases between. The CDR3 runs to 11 residues. CDR3: CASSFRETQYF. CDR3 nucleotides: TGTGCCAGCAGTTTCCGGGAGACCCAGTACTTC.

This clonotype was observed once. Because the CDR3 is missing its conserved closing phenylalanine or tryptophan, this is likely a read error. The chain links TRBV5-1 to TRBJ1-4, with D unclear. Germline values: CDR1 SGHRS, CDR2 YFSETQ. The CDR3 has 13 amino acids. V was shortened by 3 bases and J by 7 bases, with 10 bases between the two germline ends. CDR3 DNA: TGCGCCAGCAGCTCCGGAGTACGTGAAAAACTGTTTGTT. Amino acid sequence: CASSSGVREKLFV.

On this clonotype: Given a much more abundant clone one base away, this may be a read error. The V call is TRBV5-1, the J call TRBJ2-5; D may be TRBD1 or TRBD2 (5 bases each). This CDR3 region has 15 residues. V shed 4 bases and J shed 5 bases, with 18 bases lying between them. Germline values: CDR1 SGHRS, CDR2 YFSETQ. CDR3 sequence (DNA): TGCGCCAGCAGCCACCCCGAGGGGAGCCACGAGACCCAGTACTTC. As protein: CASSHPEGSHETQYF.

The chain carries TRBV19 and TRBJ2-1; a weak D match, TRBD2 (6 bases). Per germline, CDR1 LNHDA and CDR2 SQIVND (reference sequence). The CDR3 consists of 14 residues. The V and J ends lost 6 bases and 0 bases respectively, with 9 bases between them. The CDR3 reads CASREGSSYNEQFF. As DNA, the CDR3 is TGTGCCAGTAGGGAGGGTAGCTCCTACAATGAGCAGTTCTTC.

With respect to this clonotype: A much larger clone is a single base away; this may be a read error. The chain recombines TRBV27 with TRBJ2-5, with D possibly being TRBD2 (5 bases). The CDR3 is 15 residues long. V was shortened by 5 bases and J by 5 bases, with 18 bases between the two germline ends. CDR1 and CDR2 from the germline V gene are MNHEY and SMNVEV (reference sequence). CDR3 nucleotide sequence: TGTGCCAGCAGTGTACGGAGACTAACCCATGAGACCCAGTACTTC. This codes for CASSVRRLTHETQYF.

Turning to this clonotype: A read error is possible here, since a much larger clone lies one base away. This likely comes from a read error, as the CDR3 has no conserved phenylalanine or tryptophan at its end. Because the CDR3's place on the DNA is in doubt, the DNA is left out and the CDR3 is given as listed by TCRdb. The chain links TRBV7-2 to TRBJ1-2. The germline CDR1 and CDR2 sequences are SGHTA and FQGNSA. The CDR3 numbers 15 amino acids, ends counted. The CDR3 here is CASSLDGSTNYGYPI.

V gene TRBV7-9 combines with J gene TRBJ1-1; 9 nucleotides agree with TRBD1. Unmatched junction bases numbered 3, after V lost 5 bases and J lost 2 bases. There are 14 residues in the CDR3. Germline values: CDR1 SEHNR, CDR2 FQNEAQ (reference sequence). The CDR3 DNA reads TGTGCCAGCAGCAACACAGGGGGCAACACTGAAGCTTTCTTT. Amino acid sequence: CASSNTGGNTEAFF.

This clonotype was picked up one time. This sequence joins TRBV19 and TRBJ1-1; D gene uncertain. Trimming stripped 2 bases from V and 1 base from J, with 17 bases between. Germline V gene data show CDR1 as LNHDA and CDR2 as SQIVND (reference sequence). The CDR3 has 17 amino acids. The CDR3 region is CASSIYGRPAGNTEAFF. In DNA form, the CDR3 reads TGTGCCAGTAGTATATATGGACGGCCCGCGGGGAACACTGAAGCTTTCTTT. The entire variable domain, with the rest obtained from reference TRBV19 and TRBJ1-1, is as follows: DGGITQSPKYLFRKEGQNVTLSCEQNLNHDAMYWYRQDPGQGLRLIYYSQIVNDFQKGDIAEGYSVSREKKESFPLTVTSAQKNPTAFYLCASSIYGRPAGNTEAFFGQGTRLTVV.

This clonotype was seen many times. J is TRBJ1-6 and V is TRBV7-2; 7 bases are a match to TRBD1. CDR3 size: 14 residues. Unmatched junction bases numbered 6, after V lost 7 bases and J lost 6 bases. Germline assignment: CDR1 SGHTA and CDR2 FQGNSA. CDR3 protein: CASTQEGANSPLHF. CDR3 coding DNA: TGTGCCAGCACCCAGGAGGGGGCTAATTCACCCCTCCACTTT. Full variable domain (remainder filled in from reference TRBV7-2 and TRBJ1-6): GAGVSQSPSNKVTEKGKDVELRCDPISGHTALYWYRQSLGQGLEFLIYFQGNSAPDKSGLPSDRFSAERTGGSVSTLTIQRTQQEDSAVYLCASTQEGANSPLHFGNGTRLTVT.

The table lists this clonotype with many counts. The chain recombines TRBV4-3 with TRBJ1-2, with 10 positions matching TRBD1. The CDR3 loop spans 19 amino acids. CDR1 is LGHNA and CDR2 is YSLEER in the germline V gene. V trimming: 1 base; J trimming: 1 base; junction bases outside the gene matches: 12. The CDR3 DNA reads as TGCGCCAGCAGCCAAGGAGGACCGGGACAGGGGCATTTTAACTATGGCTACACCTTC. It translates to CASSQGGPGQGHFNYGYTF.

The chain carries TRBV4-1 and TRBJ1-4; perhaps TRBD1 as D (5 bases). This CDR3 comprises 15 residues. CDR1 and CDR2 from the germline V gene are MGHRA and YSYEKL. Deletions cut 7 bases from V and 5 bases from J, with 17 bases between. The CDR3 reads CASNEPGLLNEKLFF. DNA of the CDR3: TGCGCCAGCAACGAACCGGGACTGCTAAATGAAAAACTGTTTTTT.